Listed here are 31 T cell receptor beta chains from one sample, sequenced in a study of molecular identifiers for immune sequencing clone quantification. TCRdb ran MiXCR on the PCR reads and lists one entry per CDR3 protein. The profile shows over 85,000 distinct CDR3 sequences, over 20% of them singletons. Sequenced sample: naive CD8+ T cells from blood, with Jurkat cell RNA spiked in. Subset meaning: FACS-sorted CD8+CD4-CCR7+CD45RA+ naive T cells. Source of these receptors: a human donor in good health. Some libraries in this study had Jurkat cell RNA spiked in.

This clonotype has more than one count but fewer than ten. The chain joins TRBV19 to TRBJ2-3, with D perhaps assigned TRBD1 or TRBD2 (5 bases each). The CDR3 consists of 15 residues. Trimming took off 3 bases at V and 4 bases at J, with 14 bases between the two ends. Germline assignment: CDR1 LNHDA and CDR2 SQIVND (reference sequence). CDR3: CASSISPGRADTQYF. The CDR3 region has the DNA TGTGCCAGTAGTATCTCTCCGGGGCGAGCAGATACGCAGTATTTT. The whole variable domain, remainder taken from reference TRBV19 and TRBJ2-3, is DGGITQSPKYLFRKEGQNVTLSCEQNLNHDAMYWYRQDPGQGLRLIYYSQIVNDFQKGDIAEGYSVSREKKESFPLTVTSAQKNPTAFYLCASSISPGRADTQYFGPGTRLTVL.

This clonotype was counted at least ten times. The rearrangement joins TRBV9 to TRBJ2-3; the D gene is possibly TRBD1 (6 bases). Germline CDR1 is SGDLS and CDR2 is YYNGEE. Trimming removed 0 bases at V and 2 bases at J, with 10 bases between. There are 15 residues in the CDR3. The CDR3 coding sequence is TGTGCCAGCAGCGTAGCAGGGGTTGTCACAGATACGCAGTATTTT. Translation: CASSVAGVVTDTQYF. Supplemented by reference TRBV9 and TRBJ2-3, the full variable domain reads DSGVTQTPKHLITATGQRVTLRCSPRSGDLSVYWYQQSLDQGLQFLIQYYNGEERAKGNILERFSAQQFPDLHSELNLSSLELGDSALYFCASSVAGVVTDTQYFGPGTRLTVL.

Comment on this clonotype: This may arise from a read error, as a much more abundant clone is one base away. This rearrangement joins TRBV12-3 or TRBV12-4 to TRBJ2-6, with D possibly being TRBD1 (5 bases). The CDR3 loop spans 18 amino acids. The CDR3 sequence is CASSSGPQGISGANVQTF. CDR3 bases: TGTGCCAGCAGTTCCGGACCCCAAGGGATCTCTGGGGCCAACGTCCAGACTTTC.

This clonotype was recorded many times. CDR3 DNA: TGTGCCAGCAGTGCCGGACACCCTTACGAGCAGTACTTC. Translating gives CASSAGHPYEQYF. The chain is built from TRBV6-5 and TRBJ2-7, with D tentatively TRBD1 (5 bases). Germline V lookup: CDR1 MNHEY, CDR2 SVGAGI. Deletions cut 5 bases from V and 4 bases from J, with 12 bases between. The CDR3 spans 13 residues.

V is TRBV7-9 and J is TRBJ2-7; 11 positions agree with TRBD1. This CDR3 has 15 residues. After removal of 5 bases from V and 5 bases from J, the junction contained 8 bases not matched to a gene. Per the germline V gene, CDR1 is SEHNR and CDR2 is FQNEAQ (reference sequence). CDR3 loop: CASSSTGQGVDEQYF. The CDR3 DNA is TGTGCCAGCAGCAGCACGGGACAGGGGGTGGACGAGCAGTACTTC. Based on the CDR3 plus reference TRBV7-9 and TRBJ2-7, the full variable domain is DTGVSQNPRHKITKRGQNVTFRCDPISEHNRLYWYRQTLGQGPEFLTYFQNEAQLEKSRLLSDRFSAERPKGSFSTLEIQRTEQGDSAMYLCASSSTGQGVDEQYFGPGTRLTVT.

This clonotype showed up many times. This sequence joins TRBV5-4 and TRBJ2-4, with 11 bases aligning to TRBD2. Germline V CDR1 and CDR2: SGHNT, YYREEE (reference sequence). Trimming at V came to 2 bases and at J to 0 bases, leaving 7 bases not matched to a gene. The CDR3 runs 18 residues. CDR3: CASSFGSGGAIAKNIQYF. The CDR3 DNA reads TGTGCCAGCAGCTTTGGTAGCGGGGGGGCCATAGCCAAAAACATTCAGTACTTC.

This clonotype appeared many times. V is TRBV7-2 and J is TRBJ2-7; D unresolved. The CDR3 extends over 14 amino acids. Trimming took off 5 bases at V and 2 bases at J, with 13 bases between the two ends. Germline V gene sequence: CDR1 SGHTA, CDR2 FQGNSA. The CDR3 DNA sequence: TGTGCCAGCAGCCAATACCCGGGTCCCTACGAGCAGTACTTC. Translated: CASSQYPGPYEQYF.

This clonotype was recorded a few times. The V and J genes are TRBV6-5 and TRBJ1-1; D possibly corresponds to TRBD1 (5 bases). CDR3 size: 13 residues. V was clipped by 6 bases and J by 6 bases, with 14 bases between them. Germline lookup yields CDR1 MNHEY and CDR2 SVGAGI. CDR3 residues: CASRLGLRSEAFF. The CDR3 DNA sequence: TGTGCCAGCAGGCTGGGACTTAGATCTGAAGCTTTCTTT.

The CDR3 is CSANVVGGRLSYNEQFF. Written as DNA, the CDR3 is TGCAGTGCTAACGTTGTAGGCGGGAGGTTGAGCTACAATGAGCAGTTCTTC. This chain connects TRBV20-1 to TRBJ2-1, with TRBD2 matching 8 bases. This CDR3 is built from 17 residues. Trimming took 4 bases from V and 3 from J; bases not matched to a gene: 14. Per the germline V gene, CDR1 is DFQATT and CDR2 is SNEGSKA (reference sequence).

Note on this clonotype: Since a much larger clone is just one base distant, this may be a read error. This sequence joins TRBV4-3 and TRBJ2-3, with 12 positions matching TRBD2. The V gene's germline CDR1 is LGHNA and CDR2 YSLEER. The CDR3 contains 20 residues. CDR3 protein: CASSQEGMTSGSFGTDTRYF. The CDR3 bases are TGCGCCAGCAGCCAAGAAGGAATGACTAGCGGGAGTTTTGGCACAGATACGCGGTATTTT.

The chain couples TRBV15 to TRBJ2-6; 13 nucleotides align to TRBD2. Germline V gives CDR1 LNHNV, CDR2 YYDKDF (reference sequence). Unmatched junction bases numbered 8, after V lost 0 bases and J lost 0 bases. This CDR3 region has 21 residues. The CDR3, as DNA: TGTGCCACCAGCAGAGAGACTAGCGGGGGGTTCTCCCTCTCTGGGGCCAACGTCCTGACTTTC. Protein product: CATSRETSGGFSLSGANVLTF.

Many counts were recorded for this clonotype. The V gene is TRBV7-9, the J gene TRBJ1-5; no clear D gene. The germline V gene has CDR1 SEHNR and CDR2 FQNEAQ (reference sequence). This CDR3 is built from 12 residues. Trimming left V 1 base short and J 9 bases short, with 7 bases between. CDR3 bases: TGTGCCAGCAGCTTAGACGACGGGCCCCAGCATTTT. Protein sequence: CASSLDDGPQHF.

Worth noting for this clonotype: This clone may be a read error of a much larger clone one base away. This chain connects TRBV6-2 or TRBV6-3 to TRBJ2-7; D may match TRBD1 or TRBD2 (5 bases each). V lost 0 bases, J lost 6 bases, and 12 bases lay in between. The CDR3 length is 14 residues. The germline gives CDR1 MNHEY, CDR2 SVGEGT. The CDR3 coding sequence is TGTGCCAGCAGTTACTCGGGACCGAACTCCGAGCAGTACTTC. Translating it yields CASSYSGPNSEQYF.

This clonotype has more than one count but fewer than ten. The rearrangement uses TRBV19 and TRBJ2-5, with a possible D match to TRBD1 (6 bases). The CDR3 consists of 15 residues. V was trimmed by 5 bases and J by 3 bases, leaving 16 bases between them. Germline values: CDR1 LNHDA, CDR2 SQIVND (reference sequence). The CDR3 bases are TGTGCCAGTAGTGCCTCCGGACAGTCTAAAGAGACCCAGTACTTC. Protein product: CASSASGQSKETQYF.

This clonotype was detected a few times. V gene TRBV4-1 combines with J gene TRBJ1-1; the D gene is possibly TRBD1 (5 bases). Trimming took off 0 bases at V and 3 bases at J, with 17 bases between the two ends. Germline lookup yields CDR1 MGHRA and CDR2 YSYEKL. This CDR3 is built from 17 residues. The CDR3 sequence is CASSQDALVQAYTEAFF. CDR3 in DNA: TGCGCCAGCAGCCAAGACGCGCTAGTACAGGCCTACACTGAAGCTTTCTTT.

This clonotype was counted at least ten times. The rearrangement joins TRBV5-1 to TRBJ2-7; 7 bases fit TRBD1. The CDR3 loop spans 15 amino acids. The trim removed 4 bases at V and 6 bases at J, leaving 13 bases unmatched. Germline lookup yields CDR1 SGHRS and CDR2 YFSETQ. The CDR3 region is CASSPIQGTFGEQYF. The CDR3 DNA sequence: TGCGCCAGCAGCCCGATACAGGGGACCTTCGGCGAGCAGTACTTC.

This clonotype was found many times. The chain has TRBV10-2 and TRBJ1-1; D perhaps matches TRBD1 (5 bases). Trimming took 7 bases from V and 1 from J, leaving 13 bases between them. Germline loops: CDR1 WSHSY, CDR2 SAAADI. The CDR3 loop spans 14 amino acids. DNA of the CDR3: TGCGCCAGCAATCGGGGCAGACCGAACACTGAAGCTTTCTTT. Protein product: CASNRGRPNTEAFF.

A word on this clonotype: As the CDR3 is not closed by the conserved phenylalanine or tryptophan, this likely results from a read error. The chain combines TRBV30 with TRBJ2-3; TRBD2 aligns across 8 bases. The J segment lost 1 base and the V segment lost 2 bases, leaving 5 bases of the junction unmatched. The CDR3 has 15 residues. In germline, CDR1 is GTSNPN, CDR2 SVGIG (reference sequence). CDR3 sequence reads: CAWSFSGMRTDTQYS. The CDR3 coding sequence is TGTGCCTGGAGTTTTAGCGGGATGCGCACAGATACGCAGTATTCT.

In regard to this clonotype: Given a much more abundant clone one base away, this may be a read error. The rearrangement uses TRBV18 and TRBJ1-4; tentatively, D is TRBD1 (6 bases). Trimming removed 1 base from V and 14 bases from J, with 11 bases in between. Germline V gene sequence: CDR1 KGHSH, CDR2 LQKENI. The CDR3 contains 12 residues. CDR3 in DNA: TGTGCCAGCTCACCACGAGGGGGGCTTCTGTTTTTT. This gives the protein CASSPRGGLLFF.

This clonotype came up many times. The V call is TRBV9, the J call TRBJ2-3, with TRBD2 identical over 8 bases. Losses at the gene ends were 5 bases for V and 4 bases for J; bases not matched to a gene: 9. The germline gives CDR1 SGDLS, CDR2 YYNGEE. This CDR3 is 15 amino acids long. CDR3 region: CASSPAGEGADTQYF. The CDR3 DNA sequence: TGTGCCAGCAGTCCAGCGGGAGAAGGGGCAGATACGCAGTATTTT.

This clonotype was seen many times. The rearrangement joins TRBV4-3 to TRBJ1-1; D is undetermined. Germline V gives CDR1 LGHNA, CDR2 YSLEER. The CDR3 totals 13 residues. Trimming took 0 bases from V and 8 from J, leaving 10 bases between them. CDR3 coding DNA: TGCGCCAGCAGCCAAGATTTCTCGTTCGAAGCTTTCTTT. Its protein product is CASSQDFSFEAFF.

This clonotype has a count of ten or more. This chain connects TRBV20-1 to TRBJ2-3, with D hard to call. Trimming cost V 5 bases and J 3 bases, with 9 bases left between them. Germline V gene lookup returns CDR1 DFQATT and CDR2 SNEGSKA (reference sequence). CDR3 size: 12 residues. CDR3: CSAPALTDTQYF. In nucleotides, the CDR3 is TGCAGTGCTCCCGCTCTGACAGATACGCAGTATTTT.

V and J are TRBV2 and TRBJ2-7; no definite D call. This CDR3 spans 11 amino acids. Trimming pared 7 bases from V and 3 bases from J, leaving 7 bases between. Germline CDR1 is SNHLY and CDR2 is FYNNEI. The CDR3, as DNA: TGTGCCAGCAAGGCTGTCTACGAGCAGTACTTC. It translates to CASKAVYEQYF.

In its sample, this clonotype was seen many times. The CDR3 spells CARRTSGYNEQFF. The CDR3 DNA sequence: TGTGCCCGCCGGACTAGCGGTTACAATGAGCAGTTCTTC. The V gene is TRBV30, the J gene TRBJ2-1, with TRBD2 identical over 10 bases. This CDR3 comprises 13 residues. The germline gives CDR1 GTSNPN, CDR2 SVGIG (reference sequence). V lost 8 bases, J lost 4 bases, and 5 bases stayed unmatched.

The sample holds a few counts of this clonotype. CDR3 loop: CASSIDENTEAFF. The CDR3, as DNA: TGTGCCAGTAGTATAGATGAGAACACTGAAGCTTTCTTT. The V gene is TRBV19, the J gene TRBJ1-1, with no clear D. Germline CDR1 LNHDA, CDR2 SQIVND (reference sequence). V lost 0 bases and J 1 base, leaving 3 bases between the germline ends. CDR3 length: 13 amino acids.

This clonotype was seen repeatedly, ten times or more. The V and J genes are TRBV7-8 and TRBJ2-7; 9 bases align to TRBD1. The CDR3 is 15 residues long. From germline, CDR1 is SGHVS and CDR2 FQNEAQ. Losses at the gene ends were 4 bases for V and 1 base for J; bases not matched to a gene: 5. The CDR3 DNA follows: TGTGCCAGCAGCTCCGGGACAGGGTTGTCCTACGAGCAGTACTTC. Translating gives CASSSGTGLSYEQYF. The whole variable domain, remainder taken from reference TRBV7-8 and TRBJ2-7, is GAGVSQSPRYKVAKRGQDVALRCDPISGHVSLFWYQQALGQGPEFLTYFQNEAQLDKSGLPSDRFFAERPEGSVSTLKIQRTQQEDSAVYLCASSSGTGLSYEQYFGPGTRLTVT.

As for this clonotype: A clone one base away is much larger, so this may be a read error. The chain joins TRBV15 to TRBJ2-2; the D gene is possibly TRBD2 (6 bases). Germline V gives CDR1 LNHNV, CDR2 YYDKDF (reference sequence). CDR3 length equals 15 residues. CDR3 residues: CATRDGTTNTGGLFF. The DNA for the CDR3 is TGTGCCACCAGAGATGGGACCACTAATACCGGGGGGCTGTTTTTT.

Comment on this clonotype: This may come from a read error, since a much larger clone is one base off. The chain has TRBV19 and TRBJ2-7, with TRBD1 identical over 7 bases. In germline, CDR1 is LNHDA, CDR2 SQIVND (reference sequence). The CDR3 extends over 15 amino acids. The CDR3 here is CTSSSALGQEYEQYF. The CDR3 DNA reads as TGTACCAGTAGTTCCGCCTTAGGACAGGAGTACGAGCAGTACTTC.

This clonotype came up a few times. The rearrangement links TRBV12-3 or TRBV12-4 to TRBJ2-7, with 10 bases matching TRBD2. This CDR3 has 15 residues. With V trimmed by 6 bases and J by 2 bases, 7 bases remained unmatched. In nucleotides, the CDR3 is TGTGCCAGCAGCCTTAGCGGGAGGCCAACCTACGAGCAGTACTTC. Translation gives CASSLSGRPTYEQYF.

This clonotype was seen many times. The rearrangement joins TRBV27 to TRBJ2-3; possible D gene TRBD1, 6 bases. The germline V and J ends were trimmed by 6 bases and 2 bases, with 12 bases remaining between them. Germline V gene lookup returns CDR1 MNHEY and CDR2 SMNVEV (reference sequence). This CDR3 is 14 amino acids long. The CDR3 sequence: CASRGAQVTDTQYF. The CDR3 region has the DNA TGTGCCAGCAGGGGGGCCCAAGTCACAGATACGCAGTATTTT.

This clonotype was picked up many times. The rearrangement links TRBV4-1 to TRBJ2-7; D remains unclear. From germline, CDR1 is MGHRA and CDR2 YSYEKL. The CDR3 has 13 residues. V was trimmed by 3 bases and J by 1 base, leaving 7 bases between them. Here the CDR3 reads CASSQWESYEQYF. For the CDR3, the DNA is TGCGCCAGCAGCCAGTGGGAATCCTACGAGCAGTACTTC.